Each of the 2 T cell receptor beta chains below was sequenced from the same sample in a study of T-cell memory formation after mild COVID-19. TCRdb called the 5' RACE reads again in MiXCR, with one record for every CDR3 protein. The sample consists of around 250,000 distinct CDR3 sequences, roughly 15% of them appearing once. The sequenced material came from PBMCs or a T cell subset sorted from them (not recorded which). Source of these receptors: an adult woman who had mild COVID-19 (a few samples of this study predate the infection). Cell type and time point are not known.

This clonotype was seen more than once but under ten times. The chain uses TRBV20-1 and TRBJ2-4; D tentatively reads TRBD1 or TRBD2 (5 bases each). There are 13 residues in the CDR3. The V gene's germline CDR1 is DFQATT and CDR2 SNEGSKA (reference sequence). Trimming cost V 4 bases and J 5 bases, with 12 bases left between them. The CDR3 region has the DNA TGCAGTGCTAATCCCCCGGGACAAAACATTCAGTACTTC. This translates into CSANPPGQNIQYF.

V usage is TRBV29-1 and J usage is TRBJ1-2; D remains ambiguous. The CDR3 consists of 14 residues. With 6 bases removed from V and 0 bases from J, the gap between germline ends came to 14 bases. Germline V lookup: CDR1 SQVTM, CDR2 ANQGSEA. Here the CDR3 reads CSVSPAGANYGYTF. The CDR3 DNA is TGCAGCGTCTCTCCGGCTGGGGCTAACTATGGCTACACCTTC.